One sample yielded the 30 T cell receptor beta chains listed below, sequenced in a study of CD8 T cell repertoires and HIV-1 epitope variants. The protocol was immunoSEQ multiplex PCR, while the TCRdb copy is restricted to in-frame clones and leaves out a portion. The table has around 5,300 clones, 55% to 65% seen once. These receptors' targets are unknown. Sequencing was done on a sample of cultured CD8+ T cells derived from PBMCs. These receptors originate from a male donor with HIV.

This chain joins TRBV7-3 and TRBJ1-2, with D possibly being TRBD1 (5 bases). Germline loops: CDR1 SGHTA, CDR2 FQGTGA. The length of the CDR3 is 16 residues. The V end was cut by 5 bases, the J end by 8 bases, with 24 bases between. This chain's CDR3 is CASSDGGGDQGRGYTF. The CDR3 DNA follows: TGTGCCAGCAGCGATGGGGGAGGGGATCAGGGTAGAGGCTACACCTTC.

The chain is built from TRBV19 and TRBJ1-1, with D perhaps TRBD1 (6 bases). With 6 bases removed from V and 0 bases from J, the gap between germline ends came to 17 bases. The CDR3 is 16 residues long. Germline CDR1 reads LNHDA; CDR2 reads SQIVND (reference sequence). This chain's CDR3 is CASSPALGQMNTEAFF. DNA for the CDR3: TGTGCCAGTAGCCCAGCCCTAGGACAGATGAACACTGAAGCTTTCTTT.

This chain links TRBV11-3 with TRBJ2-1; TRBD2 agrees at 8 bases. The CDR3 sequence is 13 residues long. Germline CDR1 and CDR2: SGHNT and YENEEA. The V and J ends lost 3 bases and 7 bases, in that order; junction bases with no gene match: 2. CDR3 sequence reads: CASSLTSENEQFF. The CDR3 DNA reads TGTGCCAGCAGCTTGACTAGCGAAAATGAGCAGTTCTTC. Using reference TRBV11-3 and TRBJ2-1 for the parts outside the CDR3, the full variable domain is EAGVVQSPRYKIIEKKQPVAFWCNPISGHNTLYWYLQNLGQGPELLIRYENEEAVDDSQLPKDRFSAERLKGVDSTLKIQPAELGDSAVYLCASSLTSENEQFFGPGTRLTVL.

The V and J genes are TRBV7-6 and TRBJ1-1; the D is unclear. The CDR3 is 13 residues long. Deletions cut 6 bases from V and 0 bases from J, with 8 bases between. The germline CDR1 and CDR2 sequences are SGHVS and FNYEAQ. CDR3 DNA: TGTGCCAGCAGTCCGGGGATGAACACTGAAGCTTTCTTT. This sequence encodes CASSPGMNTEAFF.

This chain joins TRBV7-9 and TRBJ2-5; 13 positions match TRBD2. V lost 4 bases and J lost 4; bases outside the gene matches: 6. The CDR3 runs 16 residues. Germline V gives CDR1 SEHNR, CDR2 FQNEAQ (reference sequence). CDR3 amino acids: CASSWGTSGMGETQYF. Written as DNA, the CDR3 is TGTGCCAGCAGCTGGGGGACTAGCGGGATGGGAGAGACCCAGTACTTC. Complete variable domain (other parts from reference TRBV7-9 and TRBJ2-5): DTGVSQNPRHKITKRGQNVTFRCDPISEHNRLYWYRQTLGQGPEFLTYFQNEAQLEKSRLLSDRFSAERPKGSFSTLEIQRTEQGDSAMYLCASSWGTSGMGETQYFGPGTRLLVL.

This clone was recorded a few times. The chain is built from TRBV28 and TRBJ1-2; 7 nucleotides agree with TRBD1. Unmatched junction bases numbered 18, after V lost 5 bases and J lost 6 bases. The CDR3 is 17 amino acids. From germline, CDR1 is MDHEN and CDR2 SYDVKM. The DNA for the CDR3 is TGTGCCAGCAGTCCCCGACAGGGAGGGCGTAGGGTGCATGGCTACACCTTC. The encoded protein is CASSPRQGGRRVHGYTF.

There are a few counts of this clone. The CDR3 loop reads CASSLADRVNEQYF. The CDR3 DNA is TGTGCCAGCAGCTTGGCGGACAGGGTGAACGAGCAGTACTTC. The rearrangement links TRBV5-4 to TRBJ2-7, with 8 bases matching TRBD1. J lost 5 bases, V lost 0 bases, and 4 bases had no gene match. Germline CDR1 and CDR2: SGHNT and YYREEE (reference sequence). CDR3 length: 14 residues.

The rearrangement joins TRBV13 to TRBJ2-7; D is perhaps TRBD2 (7 bases). The CDR3 is 15 amino acids. Germline CDR1 is PRHDT and CDR2 is FYEKMQ (reference sequence). The V end was cut by 6 bases, the J end by 6 bases, with 21 bases between. The CDR3 DNA sequence: TGTGCCAGCAGGTCTAGGGGGGGCCTCTCGCGCGAGCAGTACTTC. It codes for CASRSRGGLSREQYF.

The chain is built from TRBV7-8 and TRBJ2-7; D tentatively fits TRBD1 or TRBD2 (5 bases each). In germline, CDR1 is SGHVS, CDR2 FQNEAQ. V was pared by 1 base and J by 5 bases, with 9 bases between. This CDR3 is built from 13 residues. In DNA, the CDR3 is TGTGCCAGCAGCTTAGGGGGGTTCGACGAGCAGTACTTC. This encodes CASSLGGFDEQYF.

This clone is labeled as large (0.1 to 1%). This rearrangement joins TRBV29-1 to TRBJ1-1; D is unclear. Germline values: CDR1 SQVTM, CDR2 ANQGSEA. There are 11 residues in the CDR3. Trimming shortened V by 4 bases and J by 4 bases, and 7 bases separated the two germline ends. CDR3 DNA sequence: TGCAGCGTTGGGGTGTTCACTGAAGCTTTCTTT. Its translation: CSVGVFTEAFF.

The chain carries TRBV2 and TRBJ2-5; 9 nucleotides line up with TRBD2. The V gene end was trimmed by 8 bases and the J gene end by 3 bases; junction bases not matched to a gene: 13. The length of the CDR3 is 16 residues. The germline V gene encodes CDR1 SNHLY and CDR2 FYNNEI. The CDR3 DNA reads TGTGCCAGCCAGTTGGCTAGCGGGATAAGCGAAGAGACCCAGTACTTC. Translating gives CASQLASGISEETQYF.

This clone was recorded once. This chain joins TRBV19 and TRBJ2-2; TRBD1 is a possible D gene (5 bases). Per germline, CDR1 LNHDA and CDR2 SQIVND (reference sequence). V shed 8 bases and J shed 6 bases, with 10 bases lying between them. This CDR3 comprises 12 residues. In nucleotides, the CDR3 is TGTGCCAGTGGGTGGGGCCCCGGGGAGCTGTTTTTT. Its protein is CASGWGPGELFF.

V usage is TRBV27 and J usage is TRBJ2-1; a possible D gene is TRBD1 (5 bases). Germline values: CDR1 MNHEY, CDR2 SMNVEV (reference sequence). The V gene lost 1 base and the J gene lost 5 bases, with 9 bases spanning the gap. The CDR3 sequence is 14 residues long. The CDR3 here is CASSLFDSDNEQFF. In DNA form, the CDR3 reads TGTGCCAGCAGTTTATTTGACAGCGACAATGAGCAGTTCTTC.

The genes are TRBV5-6 and TRBJ2-7, with a tentative D call TRBD1 (5 bases). V lost 3 bases, J lost 3 bases, and 10 bases lay in between. CDR3 size: 13 residues. Germline CDR1 and CDR2: SGHDT and YYEEEE. The CDR3 spells CASSSQDSYEQYF. CDR3 nucleotides: TGTGCCAGCAGCTCTCAAGACAGCTACGAGCAGTACTTC.

This chain joins TRBV30 and TRBJ1-2; tentative D call: TRBD1 (5 bases). Trimming shortened V by 2 bases and J by 3 bases, and 10 bases separated the two germline ends. Germline CDR1 is GTSNPN and CDR2 is SVGIG (reference sequence). The CDR3 totals 13 residues. In DNA, the CDR3 is TGTGCCTGGAGTACGGGGCACGACTATGGCTACACCTTC. It translates to CAWSTGHDYGYTF.

This clone was seen just once. The chain links TRBV6-5 to TRBJ2-5; unclear D gene. Germline CDR1 reads MNHEY; CDR2 reads SVGAGI. The CDR3 covers 14 residues. Trimming removed 6 bases at V and 0 bases at J, with 11 bases between. The CDR3 protein is CASRSTDDQETQYF. CDR3 DNA sequence: TGTGCCAGCAGAAGTACGGATGACCAAGAGACCCAGTACTTC.

The chain uses TRBV15 and TRBJ1-4; D gene uncertain. The length of the CDR3 is 15 residues. The germline gives CDR1 LNHNV, CDR2 YYDKDF (reference sequence). The V gene lost 5 bases and the J gene lost 3 bases, with 13 bases spanning the gap. The CDR3, as DNA: TGTGCCACCAGCTCCCCCGAGGCAGCTAATGAAAAACTGTTTTTT. Its translation is CATSSPEAANEKLFF.

The chain combines TRBV4-2 with TRBJ2-3; tentatively, D is TRBD1 (5 bases). This CDR3 has 15 residues. Germline loops: CDR1 LGHNA, CDR2 YNFKEQ. V was clipped by 3 bases and J by 1 base, with 11 bases between them. CDR3 nucleotide sequence: TGTGCCAGCAGCCACCCAGGGCTGGGCACAGATACGCAGTATTTT. Translation gives CASSHPGLGTDTQYF.

The gene calls are TRBV6-6 and TRBJ1-1; perhaps TRBD1 as D (5 bases). V shed 8 bases and J shed 1 base, with 17 bases lying between them. The CDR3 is 15 residues long. CDR1 is MNHNY, CDR2 SVGAGI, per germline (reference sequence). This chain's CDR3 is CASYPGDATNTEAFF. CDR3 coding DNA: TGTGCCAGCTACCCTGGGGACGCGACGAACACTGAAGCTTTCTTT.

The chain recombines TRBV10-3 with TRBJ1-2; a weak D match, TRBD1 (5 bases). Germline-derived CDR1 and CDR2 are ENHRY and SYGVKD. This CDR3 spans 14 amino acids. Trimming took off 5 bases at V and 0 bases at J, with 10 bases between the two ends. This chain's CDR3 is CAISYGAANYGYTF. The CDR3 DNA follows: TGTGCCATCAGTTACGGGGCAGCTAACTATGGCTACACCTTC.

This sequence joins TRBV10-3 and TRBJ2-7; 10 nucleotides align to TRBD1. The germline CDR1 and CDR2 sequences are ENHRY and SYGVKD. The CDR3 covers 17 residues. Trimming at V came to 11 bases and at J to 5 bases, leaving 21 bases not matched to a gene. The CDR3 DNA reads as TGTGCCCACCAGGAAGGAGGGACAGGGGCGCCGGGGGACGAGCAGTACTTC. Amino acid sequence: CAHQEGGTGAPGDEQYF.

The chain couples TRBV19 to TRBJ2-3, with TRBD1 matching over 8 bases. Germline CDR1 is LNHDA and CDR2 is SQIVND (reference sequence). The junction had 4 bases not matched to a gene; V was cut back by 0 bases and J by 2 bases. The CDR3 extends over 16 amino acids. The CDR3 reads CASSIDQGASTDTQYF. For the CDR3, the DNA is TGTGCCAGTAGTATAGATCAGGGGGCTTCCACAGATACGCAGTATTTT.

The chain links TRBV5-1 to TRBJ2-3; 14 nucleotides match TRBD2. The ends lost 4 bases at V and 4 bases at J; junction bases unmatched: 8. CDR3 length: 17 amino acids. Germline V gene lookup returns CDR1 SGHRS and CDR2 YFSETQ. The CDR3 region is CASSARLAGGAPDTQYF. In DNA, the CDR3 is TGCGCCAGCAGCGCACGACTAGCGGGAGGGGCCCCAGATACGCAGTATTTT.

This chain links TRBV9 with TRBJ2-3; maybe TRBD2 (5 bases). CDR1 SGDLS and CDR2 YYNGEE come from the germline V gene. With 0 bases removed from V and 1 base from J, the gap between germline ends came to 9 bases. The CDR3 is made up of 15 amino acids. The DNA of the CDR3 is TGTGCCAGCAGCGTAGGCGGGCGGGGCACAGATACGCAGTATTTT. Its translation: CASSVGGRGTDTQYF.

The chain carries TRBV5-6 and TRBJ2-2; D is unclear. In germline, CDR1 is SGHDT, CDR2 YYEEEE. This CDR3 spans 16 amino acids. Trimming took 0 bases from V and 5 from J, leaving 14 bases between them. The CDR3 region has the DNA TGTGCCAGCAGCTTGGTGCCCCAAATTCGTACCGGGGAGCTGTTTTTT. Translating it yields CASSLVPQIRTGELFF.

The rearrangement joins TRBV19 to TRBJ2-7; 11 bases agree with TRBD1. The CDR3 spans 14 residues. With V trimmed by 6 bases and J by 6 bases, 7 bases remained unmatched. Germline values: CDR1 LNHDA, CDR2 SQIVND (reference sequence). CDR3: CASSGTGGMGEQYF. The DNA for the CDR3 is TGTGCCAGTAGCGGGACAGGGGGTATGGGCGAGCAGTACTTC.

This clone turned up a few times. The DNA for the CDR3 is TGTGCCAGCAGCCAATACCTTCGGATGAACACTGAAGCTTTCTTT. Its translation: CASSQYLRMNTEAFF. The chain couples TRBV16 to TRBJ1-1; D is unresolved. The length of the CDR3 is 15 residues. Germline values: CDR1 KGHSY, CDR2 FQNENV. With 1 base removed from V and 0 bases from J, the gap between germline ends came to 9 bases.

CDR3 DNA: TGTGCCAGCAGCTTGGACAGGGTAAACACTGAAGCTTTCTTT. It yields the protein CASSLDRVNTEAFF. The V and J genes are TRBV5-6 and TRBJ1-1, with a weak D call TRBD1 (6 bases). Germline CDR1 is SGHDT and CDR2 is YYEEEE. The CDR3 extends over 14 amino acids. Trimming removed 0 bases at V and 2 bases at J, with 8 bases between.

CDR3 nucleotide sequence: TGTGCCAGCAGCTTATTAGGCCGGACTAGCGGGAGGGCCTCCGCAAATGAGCAGTTCTTC. This gives the protein CASSLLGRTSGRASANEQFF. The V call is TRBV13, the J call TRBJ2-1; 15 bases are shared with TRBD2. The CDR3 is made up of 20 amino acids. The ends lost 2 bases at V and 7 bases at J; junction bases unmatched: 15. Germline lookup yields CDR1 PRHDT and CDR2 FYEKMQ (reference sequence).

The V and J genes are TRBV27 and TRBJ2-2; the D gene is possibly TRBD2 (6 bases). Germline assignment: CDR1 MNHEY and CDR2 SMNVEV (reference sequence). CDR3 size: 15 residues. Trimming took 8 bases from V and 3 from J, leaving 16 bases between them. CDR3 loop: CASRSREVYTGELFF. In nucleotides, the CDR3 is TGTGCCAGCCGGAGCAGGGAGGTGTACACCGGGGAGCTGTTTTTT.